This T cell receptor beta chain was observed in a study of response to subunit inactivated influenza vaccine. Findings of the study overall: There was a suggestion from the authors that each seasonal influenza vaccination recruits few new T cells.

The CDR3 contains 15 residues. Trimming took off 6 bases at V and 0 bases at J, with 12 bases between the two ends. This clonotype was seen ten or more times. Its specificity is unknown. One entry per CDR3 protein, called by TCRdb with MiXCR from the RT-PCR reads. The repertoire holds about 190,000 distinct CDR3 sequences, with over 13% as singletons. The clonotype was recovered from a man aged 50 to 60 who received an inactivated influenza vaccine. This chain uses TRBV12-3 or TRBV12-4 with TRBJ1-3; unclear D gene. The sequencing here drew on CD8+ T cells sorted from PBMCs, taken more than 4 days after vaccination. The DNA of the CDR3 is TGTGCCAGCAGCCATTCGACGGACTCTGGAAACACCATATATTTT. Protein: CASSHSTDSGNTIYF.